The next 5 T cell receptor beta chains were all read from a single sample in a study of human T cells and chemical hapten exposure. TCRdb re-called the RACE reads with MiXCR, one entry per CDR3 protein. The sample includes more than 250,000 distinct CDR3 sequences, more than 6.5% of them seen just once. Time point reported: pre-sensitization, week 0. Noted treatment: therapeutic diphenylcyclopropenone sensitization with weekly scalp DPC. Sequenced here: whole blood, sampled in connection with sensitization to the hapten diphenylcyclopropenone (DPC). These receptors were obtained from a woman aged 40 to 50 with alopecia areata. Some clones in this sample may be carry-over from other donors' samples.

This clonotype was picked up a small number of times. The chain couples TRBV10-3 to TRBJ2-1, with D possibly being TRBD1 or TRBD2 (5 bases each). Germline V gene lookup returns CDR1 ENHRY and CDR2 SYGVKD. V lost 6 bases, J lost 0 bases, and 9 bases lay in between. This CDR3 region has 14 residues. The CDR3: CAIRGRTSYNEQFF. As DNA, the CDR3 is TGTGCCATCAGGGGACGAACCTCCTACAATGAGCAGTTCTTC.

This clonotype appeared a few times. The rearrangement links TRBV2 to TRBJ2-3; perhaps TRBD2 as D (6 bases). Germline V CDR1 and CDR2: SNHLY, FYNNEI. The CDR3 is made up of 14 amino acids. V lost 7 bases, J lost 1 base, and 12 bases lay in between. CDR3 in amino acids: CASTGGSGTDTQYF. In nucleotides, the CDR3 is TGTGCCAGCACTGGGGGGAGCGGCACAGATACGCAGTATTTT.

This clonotype has more than one count but fewer than ten. The V and J genes are TRBV7-2 and TRBJ1-4; D perhaps matches TRBD1 (6 bases). CDR1 and CDR2 from the germline V gene are SGHTA and FQGNSA. CDR3 size: 19 residues. Trimming took off 5 bases at V and 8 bases at J, with 30 bases between the two ends. CDR3 DNA: TGTGCCAGCAGCGCAGTAGGAGTGGGAGGCGGGACAAGGTCCGAAAAACTGTTTTTT. This codes for CASSAVGVGGGTRSEKLFF.

This clonotype was picked up one time. This rearrangement joins TRBV4-3 to TRBJ2-1; no clear D. Germline lookup yields CDR1 LGHNA and CDR2 YSLEER. Trimming cost V 0 bases and J 7 bases, with 10 bases left between them. The CDR3 sequence is 14 residues long. The CDR3 DNA sequence: TGCGCCAGCAGCCAAGATCCGGAGAGGAATGAGCAGTTCTTC. Residues: CASSQDPERNEQFF.

This clonotype was counted between two and nine times. The rearrangement joins TRBV7-2 to TRBJ2-1; D call uncertain. Trimming took 3 bases from V and 3 from J, leaving 9 bases between them. Germline CDR1 SGHTA, CDR2 FQGNSA. This CDR3 has 14 amino acids. CDR3 coding DNA: TGTGCCAGCAGCTTTGATCCGGGCTACAATGAGCAGTTCTTC. Protein sequence: CASSFDPGYNEQFF. The variable domain in full, with the rest retrieved from reference TRBV7-2 and TRBJ2-1, is GAGVSQSPSNKVTEKGKDVELRCDPISGHTALYWYRQSLGQGLEFLIYFQGNSAPDKSGLPSDRFSAERTGGSVSTLTIQRTQQEDSAVYLCASSFDPGYNEQFFGPGTRLTVL.